Below, 18 T cell receptor beta chains from the same sample are listed, as sequenced in a study of blood T cell repertoires in COVID-19. Data came from immunoSEQ multiplex PCR; TCRdb stores just in-frame clones and leaves some out. Found here are fewer than 100,000 clones, roughly nine tenths of them singletons; the top ten hold about a tenth. Sequencing used peripheral blood. These receptors were collected from a man in his fifties with acute or convalescent COVID-19.

For this clone: This specimen includes other DNA sequences encoding the same CDR3. This sequence joins TRBV5-1 and TRBJ1-2; perhaps TRBD1 as D (5 bases). Trimming left V 1 base short and J 2 bases short, with 9 bases between. CDR3 length: 14 residues. Germline V gives CDR1 SGHRS, CDR2 YFSETQ. CDR3 DNA sequence: TGCGCCAGCAGCTTGAATCAGGGAAACTATGGCTACACCTTC. The encoded protein is CASSLNQGNYGYTF. Complete variable domain (other parts from reference TRBV5-1 and TRBJ1-2): KAGVTQTPRYLIKTRGQQVTLSCSPISGHRSVSWYQQTPGQGLQFLFEYFSETQRNKGNFPGRFSGRQFSNSRSEMNVSTLELGDSALYLCASSLNQGNYGYTFGSGTRLTVV.

The chain uses TRBV15 and TRBJ2-7; TRBD1 matches at 9 bases. Per germline, CDR1 LNHNV and CDR2 YYDKDF (reference sequence). The trim removed 5 bases at V and 2 bases at J, leaving 4 bases unmatched. This CDR3 region has 14 residues. The CDR3 coding sequence is TGTGCCACCAGCGCGGGGGACAGGGCCTACGAGCAGTACTTC. It encodes CATSAGDRAYEQYF.

The CDR3 region is CASSLGVNSRTEAFF. In DNA, the CDR3 is TGTGCCAGCAGCTTGGGTGTGAACTCCCGCACTGAAGCTTTCTTT. The chain joins TRBV5-4 to TRBJ1-1; D is unclear. V was clipped by 0 bases and J by 4 bases, with 13 bases between them. Germline CDR1 SGHNT, CDR2 YYREEE (reference sequence). The CDR3 consists of 15 residues.

CDR3 in amino acids: CAISTGQAGELFF. The DNA of the CDR3 is TGTGCCATCAGTACTGGACAGGCCGGGGAGCTGTTTTTT. V gene TRBV10-3 combines with J gene TRBJ2-2; TRBD1 aligns across 7 bases. The CDR3 is made up of 13 amino acids. The J segment lost 6 bases and the V segment lost 5 bases, leaving 3 bases of the junction unmatched. Germline assignment: CDR1 ENHRY and CDR2 SYGVKD.

The V call is TRBV6-1, the J call TRBJ2-3; D is uncertain. From germline, CDR1 is MNHNS and CDR2 SASEGT. The CDR3 is 16 residues long. The V and J ends lost 1 base and 2 bases respectively, with 13 bases between them. The CDR3: CASSEGYLLNTDTQYF. The CDR3 nucleotides are TGTGCCAGCAGTGAAGGGTACTTGCTAAACACAGATACGCAGTATTTT.

This clone was counted a few times. The J gene is TRBJ1-5, the V gene TRBV12-5; a weak D match, TRBD1 (5 bases). This CDR3 has 15 residues. The germline V gene has CDR1 LGHNT and CDR2 FRNRAP. The V end was cut by 0 bases, the J end by 0 bases, with 6 bases between. The CDR3 region is CASGLVDSSNQPQHF. The CDR3 DNA follows: TGTGCTAGTGGTTTGGTAGACAGTAGCAATCAGCCCCAGCATTTT.

This chain links TRBV19 with TRBJ2-6, with a possible D match to TRBD2 (6 bases). Trimming stripped 6 bases from V and 3 bases from J, with 15 bases between. The CDR3 is 16 amino acids. The V gene's germline CDR1 is LNHDA and CDR2 SQIVND (reference sequence). The CDR3 here is CASRTVFGGGANVLTF. DNA of the CDR3: TGTGCCAGTAGGACGGTTTTCGGGGGTGGGGCCAACGTCCTGACTTTC.

The CDR3 bases are TGTGCCAGCAGCCCCCGGGGTCCCAATCAGCCCCAGCATTTT. Translated: CASSPRGPNQPQHF. The V call is TRBV14, the J call TRBJ1-5; D unresolved. The CDR3 totals 14 residues. Trimming cost V 4 bases and J 3 bases, with 10 bases left between them. The germline CDR1 and CDR2 sequences are SGHDN and FVKESK. Full variable domain (missing parts from reference TRBV14 and TRBJ1-5): EAGVTQFPSHSVIEKGQTVTLRCDPISGHDNLYWYRRVMGKEIKFLLHFVKESKQDESGMPNNRFLAERTGGTYSTLKVQPAELEDSGVYFCASSPRGPNQPQHFGDGTRLSIL.

The J gene is TRBJ2-7, the V gene TRBV7-9; D is unclear. The ends were cut back, 1 base at V and 0 bases at J, with 7 bases in the middle. The V gene's germline CDR1 is SEHNR and CDR2 FQNEAQ (reference sequence). This CDR3 spans 14 amino acids. CDR3 protein: CASSLGGYSYEQYF. Here the CDR3 DNA reads TGTGCCAGCAGCTTAGGCGGATACTCCTACGAGCAGTACTTC.

This chain joins TRBV5-6 and TRBJ1-1; D remains ambiguous. The V end lost 1 base, the J end lost 7 bases, and 8 bases lay between the germline ends. The germline gives CDR1 SGHDT, CDR2 YYEEEE. This CDR3 contains 12 residues. CDR3 residues: CASSLMSVEAFF. CDR3 DNA sequence: TGTGCCAGCAGCTTGATGTCGGTTGAAGCTTTCTTT.

The chain couples TRBV2 to TRBJ1-2, with a weak D call TRBD1 (6 bases). Germline CDR1 is SNHLY and CDR2 is FYNNEI. The CDR3 totals 14 residues. Trimming stripped 5 bases from V and 3 bases from J, with 13 bases between. The CDR3: CASSPNRVDYGYTF. CDR3 DNA sequence: TGTGCCAGCAGTCCAAACAGGGTCGACTATGGCTACACCTTC.

This chain connects TRBV15 to TRBJ1-1; 8 bases match TRBD1. With 2 bases clipped from V and 7 bases from J, the junction kept 12 bases outside the gene matches. Germline V gene data show CDR1 as LNHNV and CDR2 as YYDKDF (reference sequence). CDR3 length equals 16 residues. The CDR3 is CATSRTPGQGGNEAFF. For the CDR3, the DNA is TGTGCCACCAGCAGAACCCCCGGACAGGGTGGAAATGAAGCTTTCTTT.

V usage is TRBV11-2 and J usage is TRBJ1-2; maybe TRBD1 (5 bases). This CDR3 has 16 amino acids. The V gene lost 6 bases and the J gene lost 4 bases, with 21 bases spanning the gap. CDR1 and CDR2 from the germline V gene are SGHAT and FQNNGV. The CDR3 region has the DNA TGTGCCAGCAGACCCCGGGACCCCAAGGGACTCTATGGCTACACCTTC. Translated, it gives CASRPRDPKGLYGYTF.

The chain couples TRBV11-2 to TRBJ2-7, with D hard to call. Germline-derived CDR1 and CDR2 are SGHAT and FQNNGV. Deletions cut 5 bases from V and 2 bases from J, with 7 bases between. The CDR3 is 12 residues long. This chain's CDR3 is CASSLSAYEQYF. The CDR3 bases are TGTGCCAGCAGCCTCTCAGCCTACGAGCAGTACTTC.

CDR3 DNA sequence: TGTGCCAGCAGTCAAGGGACAGGGGTTTACGAGCAGTACTTC. Translating it yields CASSQGTGVYEQYF. V usage is TRBV27 and J usage is TRBJ2-7; TRBD1 aligns across 10 bases. The CDR3 sequence is 14 residues long. The junction had 5 bases not matched to a gene; V was cut back by 5 bases and J by 4 bases. The V gene's germline CDR1 is MNHEY and CDR2 SMNVEV (reference sequence).

The rearrangement joins TRBV10-1 to TRBJ2-3; 8 nucleotides line up with TRBD1. The V gene's germline CDR1 is WNHNN and CDR2 SYGVQD (reference sequence). The length of the CDR3 is 17 residues. Losses at the gene ends were 6 bases for V and 5 bases for J; bases not matched to a gene: 16. The CDR3 DNA reads as TGCGCCAGCAGCTTCTCCCTGAACGGACAGGGTGGAGATACGCAGTATTTT. Translating gives CASSFSLNGQGGDTQYF.

The chain joins TRBV5-4 to TRBJ2-1, with a tentative D call TRBD2 (6 bases). The CDR3 runs 17 residues. Deletions cut 4 bases from V and 0 bases from J, with 17 bases between. Germline CDR1 and CDR2: SGHNT and YYREEE (reference sequence). The CDR3 bases are TGTGCCAGCAGCCCTACCCCGGGGGAGGTCTCCTACAATGAGCAGTTCTTC. It specifies CASSPTPGEVSYNEQFF.

The chain has TRBV19 and TRBJ1-2, with D hard to call. The germline V and J ends were trimmed by 5 bases and 4 bases, with 11 bases remaining between them. CDR1 and CDR2 (germline): LNHDA, SQIVND (reference sequence). The CDR3 loop spans 13 amino acids. CDR3 in DNA: TGTGCCAGTAGTCCCGGGGTTACCTATGGCTACACCTTC. Amino acids: CASSPGVTYGYTF. Using reference TRBV19 and TRBJ1-2 for the parts outside the CDR3, the full variable domain is DGGITQSPKYLFRKEGQNVTLSCEQNLNHDAMYWYRQDPGQGLRLIYYSQIVNDFQKGDIAEGYSVSREKKESFPLTVTSAQKNPTAFYLCASSPGVTYGYTFGSGTRLTVV.